This T cell receptor beta chain derives from a study of cytomegalovirus exposure and HLA in healthy donors. About the study: The platform used for the roughly 110 validation repertoires matched that of the approximately 710 first-cohort repertoires, a later analysis reported.

Study-wide results and limits: Rare TCR sequences predominated, though certain public TCRs were found in many donors.

Clones were sequenced by immunoSEQ multiplex PCR, and TCRdb holds only the in-frame ones, with some missing. This table has over 200,000 clones, roughly 91% appearing once. Concerning this clone itself: Its antigen is not identified.

The CDR3 length is 11 residues. Germline CDR1 MNHEY, CDR2 SVGAGI. The V end was cut by 10 bases, the J end by 4 bases, with 10 bases between. The origin of this receptor is a woman between 18 and 29 years old in good health and CMV-seropositive. The sequenced sample consisted of PBMCs. The rearrangement uses TRBV6-5 and TRBJ1-2, with D maybe TRBD1 (5 bases). CDR3 DNA: TGTGCCACAGCAGGGCTCTATGGCTACACCTTC. Amino acid sequence: CATAGLYGYTF.